The present T cell receptor (beta chain) was sequenced within a study of vaccination and CD4 T cells after COVID-19. Study overall: SARS-CoV-2 was confirmed by nasal swab PCR; disease was mild in several, severe in one. Sampling after COVID took place at a median of around 91 days (range 35 to 161) following diagnosis.

Sequenced with the Oncomine TCR Beta short-read assay was DNA taken from cultured CD4+ T cells. TCRdb re-derived calls from the PCR reads in MiXCR, one entry per CDR3 protein. Counted here are around 13,000 distinct CDR3 sequences, 35% to 55% occurring once; the ten biggest clones make up 20% to 25%. This CDR3 contains 17 residues. Germline CDR1 and CDR2: MNHEY and SVGAGI. Trimming removed 2 bases from V and 6 bases from J; junction bases left unmatched: 7. About this clonotype itself: Antigen unknown.

Stated treatment: 10-day PBMC culture with coronavirus spike peptide pools or control peptides (ViraFEST assay). The receptor was derived from a human donor who had recovered from COVID-19. Sequenced material: CD4+ T cells from blood, cultured in vitro, taken before SARS-CoV-2 vaccination. J is TRBJ2-2 and V is TRBV6-5, with 12 bases fitting TRBD2. CDR3 bases: TGTGCCAGCAGTTACGGGCTAGCGGGGGGGCCCGCCGGGGAGCTGTTTTTT. Its translation: CASSYGLAGGPAGELFF.